The entry below describes one T cell receptor (beta chain). Trimming removed 5 bases from V and 4 bases from J, with 8 bases in between. The CDR3 consists of 12 residues. Per germline, CDR1 PRHDT and CDR2 FYEKMQ (reference sequence). Method: immunoSEQ multiplex PCR; TCRdb's copy keeps in-frame clones and lacks some. Among approximately 50,000 clones listed, roughly 94% were seen once. The sample originates from a study of OX40 agonist ivuxolimab in advanced cancers. Across the study: An agonistic anti-OX40 (CD134) antibody, ivuxolimab, was used to treat the patients. The dose of intravenous ivuxolimab that patients received every 2 weeks ranged from 0.01 to 10 mg/kg. Partial responses were achieved by three patients, of whom one had hepatocellular carcinoma and two had cutaneous melanoma.

This sequence originates from an adult with an advanced solid tumor such as melanoma, head and neck, liver or kidney cancer. J is TRBJ1-1 and V is TRBV13; D ambiguous. This specimen consisted of CD4+ or CD8+ T cells sorted from blood, obtained in a trial of the OX40 agonist ivuxolimab. The CDR3: CASSATRTEAFF. The CDR3 coding sequence is TGTGCCAGCAGCGCCACCCGCACTGAAGCTTTCTTT. The variable domain in full, with the rest retrieved from reference TRBV13 and TRBJ1-1, is AAGVIQSPRHLIKEKRETATLKCYPIPRHDTVYWYQQGPGQDPQFLISFYEKMQSDKGSIPDRFSAQQFSDYHSELNMSSLELGDSALYFCASSATRTEAFFGQGTRLTVV.